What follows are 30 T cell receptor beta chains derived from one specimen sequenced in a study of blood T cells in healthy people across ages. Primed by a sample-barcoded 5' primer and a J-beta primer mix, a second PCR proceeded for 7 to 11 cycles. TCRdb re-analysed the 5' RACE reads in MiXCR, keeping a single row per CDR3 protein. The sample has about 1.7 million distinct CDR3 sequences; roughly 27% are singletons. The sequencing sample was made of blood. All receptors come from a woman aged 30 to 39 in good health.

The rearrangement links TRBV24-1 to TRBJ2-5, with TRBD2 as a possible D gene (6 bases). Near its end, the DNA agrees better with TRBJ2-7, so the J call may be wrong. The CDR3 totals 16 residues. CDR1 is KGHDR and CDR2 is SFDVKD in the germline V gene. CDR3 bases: TGTGCCACCAGTGATTTGCCCCGGATAGCGGCATACGAGCAGTACTTC. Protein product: CATSDLPRIAAYEQYF.

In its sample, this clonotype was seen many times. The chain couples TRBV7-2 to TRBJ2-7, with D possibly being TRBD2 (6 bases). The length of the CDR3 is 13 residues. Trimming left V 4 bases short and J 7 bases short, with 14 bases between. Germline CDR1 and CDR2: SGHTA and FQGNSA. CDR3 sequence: CASSYQTRLEQYF. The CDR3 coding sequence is TGTGCCAGCAGCTACCAGACTAGGTTGGAGCAGTACTTC.

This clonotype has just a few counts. The DNA for the CDR3 is TGTGCCATCAGGACGGTAGACCTCCGTAATTCACCCCTCCACTTT. This translates into CAIRTVDLRNSPLHF. This chain uses TRBV10-3 with TRBJ1-6; D not resolved. V shed 6 bases and J shed 6 bases, with 15 bases lying between them. The CDR3 is 15 residues long. Per germline, CDR1 ENHRY and CDR2 SYGVKD.

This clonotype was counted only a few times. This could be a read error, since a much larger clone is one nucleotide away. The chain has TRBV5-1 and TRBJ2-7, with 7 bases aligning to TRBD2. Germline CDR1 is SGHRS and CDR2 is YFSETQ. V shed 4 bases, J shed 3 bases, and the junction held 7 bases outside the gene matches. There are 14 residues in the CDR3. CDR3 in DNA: TGCGCCAGCAGCAGCACTAGCGAGAACTACGAGCAGTACTTC. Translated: CASSSTSENYEQYF.

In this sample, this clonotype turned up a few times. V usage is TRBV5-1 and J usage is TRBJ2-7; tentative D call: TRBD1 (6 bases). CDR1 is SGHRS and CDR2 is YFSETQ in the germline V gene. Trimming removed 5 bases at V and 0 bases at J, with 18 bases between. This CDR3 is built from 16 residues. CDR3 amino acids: CASRTGLEDSSYEQYF. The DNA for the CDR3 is TGCGCCAGCAGGACCGGATTGGAGGACAGCTCCTACGAGCAGTACTTC.

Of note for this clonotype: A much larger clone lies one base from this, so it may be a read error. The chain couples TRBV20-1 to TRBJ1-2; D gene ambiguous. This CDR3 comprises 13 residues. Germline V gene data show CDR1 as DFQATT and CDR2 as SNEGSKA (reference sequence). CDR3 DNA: TGCATTGCTAGTTTGCAGAGACCCTATGGCTACACCTTC. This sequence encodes CIASLQRPYGYTF.

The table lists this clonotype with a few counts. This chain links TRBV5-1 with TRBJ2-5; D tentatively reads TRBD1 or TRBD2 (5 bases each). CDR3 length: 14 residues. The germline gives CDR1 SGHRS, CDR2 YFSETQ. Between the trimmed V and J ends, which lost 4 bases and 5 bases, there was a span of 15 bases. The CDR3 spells CASSVGTKPETQYF. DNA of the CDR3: TGCGCCAGCAGCGTCGGGACCAAACCGGAGACCCAGTACTTC.

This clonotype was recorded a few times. CDR3 bases: TGTGCCAGCAGCCAAGATAACTGGGAGGGCTACGAGCAGTACTTC. Translated: CASSQDNWEGYEQYF. V usage is TRBV3-1 and J usage is TRBJ2-7; TRBD2 agrees at 7 bases. In germline, CDR1 is LGHDT, CDR2 YNNKEL (reference sequence). The CDR3 length is 15 residues. V lost 0 bases to trimming and J lost 3 bases; unmatched junction nucleotides: 5.

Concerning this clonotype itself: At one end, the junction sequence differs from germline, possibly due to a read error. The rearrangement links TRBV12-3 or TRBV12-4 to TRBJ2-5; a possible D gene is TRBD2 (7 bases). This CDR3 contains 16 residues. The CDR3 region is CASSPRTRGGEETQYF. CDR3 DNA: TGTGCCAGCAGCCCCCGGACTAGAGGGGGGGAAGAGACCCAGTACTTT.

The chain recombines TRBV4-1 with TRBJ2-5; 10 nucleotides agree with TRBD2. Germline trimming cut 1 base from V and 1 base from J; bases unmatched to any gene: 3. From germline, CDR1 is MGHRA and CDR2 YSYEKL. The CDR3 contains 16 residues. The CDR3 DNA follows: TGCGCCAGCAGCCAAGGCTCTAGCGGGGGCCAAGAGACCCAGTACTTC. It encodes CASSQGSSGGQETQYF.

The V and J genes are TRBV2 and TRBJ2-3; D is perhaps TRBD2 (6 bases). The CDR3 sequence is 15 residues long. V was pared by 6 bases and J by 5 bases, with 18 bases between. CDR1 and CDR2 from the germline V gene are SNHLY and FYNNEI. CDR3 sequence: CASRGGTFHLDTQYF. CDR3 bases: TGTGCCAGCAGAGGTGGGACTTTCCATCTAGATACGCAGTATTTT.

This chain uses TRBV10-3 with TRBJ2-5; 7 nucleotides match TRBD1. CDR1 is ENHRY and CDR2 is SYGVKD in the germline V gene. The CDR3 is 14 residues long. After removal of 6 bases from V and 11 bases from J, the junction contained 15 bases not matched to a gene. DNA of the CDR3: TGTGCCATCAGCCGAAACGAGGACAGGTACGCGCAGTACTTC. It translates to CAISRNEDRYAQYF.

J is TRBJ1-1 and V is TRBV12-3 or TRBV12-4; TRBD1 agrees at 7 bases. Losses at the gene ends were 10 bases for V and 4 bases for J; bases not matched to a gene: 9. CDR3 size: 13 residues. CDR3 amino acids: CATGTGVRTEAFF. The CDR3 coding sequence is TGTGCCACCGGAACAGGGGTACGCACTGAAGCTTTCTTT.

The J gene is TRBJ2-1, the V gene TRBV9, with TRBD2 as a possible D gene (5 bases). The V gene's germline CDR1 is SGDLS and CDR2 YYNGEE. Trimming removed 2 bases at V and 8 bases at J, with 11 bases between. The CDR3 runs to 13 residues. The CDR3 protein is CASSVGGLDEQFF. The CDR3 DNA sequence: TGTGCCAGCAGCGTCGGCGGGCTCGATGAGCAGTTCTTC.

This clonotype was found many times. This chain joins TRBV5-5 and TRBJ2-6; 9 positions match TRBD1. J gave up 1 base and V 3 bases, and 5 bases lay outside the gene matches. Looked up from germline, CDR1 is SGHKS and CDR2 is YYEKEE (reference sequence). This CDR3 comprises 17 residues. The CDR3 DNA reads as TGTGCCAGCAGCTGGGGACAGGGCGTGTCTGGGGCCAACGTCCTGACTTTC. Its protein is CASSWGQGVSGANVLTF.

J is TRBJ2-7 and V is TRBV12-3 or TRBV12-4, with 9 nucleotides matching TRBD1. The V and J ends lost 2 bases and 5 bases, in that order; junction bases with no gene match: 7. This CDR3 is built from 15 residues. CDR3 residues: CASSLRGTGFDEQYF. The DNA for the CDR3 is TGTGCCAGCAGTTTAAGGGGGACAGGGTTCGACGAGCAGTACTTC.

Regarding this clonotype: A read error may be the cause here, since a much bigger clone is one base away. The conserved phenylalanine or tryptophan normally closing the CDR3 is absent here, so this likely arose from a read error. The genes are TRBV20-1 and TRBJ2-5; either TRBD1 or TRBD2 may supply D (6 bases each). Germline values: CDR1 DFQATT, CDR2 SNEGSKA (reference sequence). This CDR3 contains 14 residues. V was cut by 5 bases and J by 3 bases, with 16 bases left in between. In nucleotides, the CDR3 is TGCAGTGCTCCCGGAGGGGGGACAAAAGAGACCCAGTACTGC. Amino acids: CSAPGGGTKETQYC.

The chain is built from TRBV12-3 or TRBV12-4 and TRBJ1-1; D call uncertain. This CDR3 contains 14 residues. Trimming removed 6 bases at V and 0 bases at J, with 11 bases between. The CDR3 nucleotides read TGTGCCAGCAGCTCTCCCCTAGTGAACACTGAAGCTTTCTTT. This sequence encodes CASSSPLVNTEAFF.

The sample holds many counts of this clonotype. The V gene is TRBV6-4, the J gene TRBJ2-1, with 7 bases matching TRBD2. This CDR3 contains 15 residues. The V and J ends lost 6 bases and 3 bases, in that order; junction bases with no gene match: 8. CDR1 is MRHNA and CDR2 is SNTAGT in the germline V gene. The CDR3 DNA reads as TGTGCCAGCAGGCCGCTAGCGGTGCTCTACAATGAGCAGTTCTTC. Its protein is CASRPLAVLYNEQFF.

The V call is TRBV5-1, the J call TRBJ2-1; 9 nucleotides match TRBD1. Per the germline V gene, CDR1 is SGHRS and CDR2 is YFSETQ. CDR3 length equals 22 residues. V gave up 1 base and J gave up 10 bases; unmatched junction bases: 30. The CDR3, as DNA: TGCGCCAGCAGCTTGTCCCCACCGGACAGGGGCGACCGACCACTTACCATACGGGAGCAGTTCTTC. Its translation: CASSLSPPDRGDRPLTIREQFF. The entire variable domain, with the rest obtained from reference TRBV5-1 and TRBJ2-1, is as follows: KAGVTQTPRYLIKTRGQQVTLSCSPISGHRSVSWYQQTPGQGLQFLFEYFSETQRNKGNFPGRFSGRQFSNSRSEMNVSTLELGDSALYLCASSLSPPDRGDRPLTIREQFFGPGTRLTVL.

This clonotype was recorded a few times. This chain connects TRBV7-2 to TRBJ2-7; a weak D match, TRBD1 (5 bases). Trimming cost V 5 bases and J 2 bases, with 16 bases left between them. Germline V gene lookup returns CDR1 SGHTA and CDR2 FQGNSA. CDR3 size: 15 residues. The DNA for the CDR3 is TGTGCCAGCAGCGACTTACCAGGGCCCACCTACGAGCAGTACTTC. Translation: CASSDLPGPTYEQYF. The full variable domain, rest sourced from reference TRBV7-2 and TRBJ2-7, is GAGVSQSPSNKVTEKGKDVELRCDPISGHTALYWYRQSLGQGLEFLIYFQGNSAPDKSGLPSDRFSAERTGGSVSTLTIQRTQQEDSAVYLCASSDLPGPTYEQYFGPGTRLTVT.

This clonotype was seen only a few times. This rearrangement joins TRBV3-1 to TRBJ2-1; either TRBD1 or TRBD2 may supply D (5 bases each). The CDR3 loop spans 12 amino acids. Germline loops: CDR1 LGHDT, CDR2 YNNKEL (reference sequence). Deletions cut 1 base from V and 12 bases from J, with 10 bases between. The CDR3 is CASSQGDRRQFF. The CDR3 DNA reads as TGTGCCAGCAGCCAAGGGGACCGTCGGCAGTTCTTC.

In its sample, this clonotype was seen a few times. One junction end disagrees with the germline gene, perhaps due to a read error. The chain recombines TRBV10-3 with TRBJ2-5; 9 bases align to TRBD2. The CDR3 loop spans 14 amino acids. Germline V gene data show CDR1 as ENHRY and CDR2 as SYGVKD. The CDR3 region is CAIRESSGDETQYF. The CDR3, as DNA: TGTGCCATCAGGGAGTCTAGCGGGGATGAGACCCAGTACTTC.

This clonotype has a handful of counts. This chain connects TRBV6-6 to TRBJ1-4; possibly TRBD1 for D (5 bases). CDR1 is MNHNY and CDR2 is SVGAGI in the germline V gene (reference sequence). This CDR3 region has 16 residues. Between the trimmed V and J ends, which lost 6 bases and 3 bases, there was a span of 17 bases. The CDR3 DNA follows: TGTGCCAGCAGCTACGTAGGGGAGGGCCCTAATGAAAAACTGTTTTTT. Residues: CASSYVGEGPNEKLFF.

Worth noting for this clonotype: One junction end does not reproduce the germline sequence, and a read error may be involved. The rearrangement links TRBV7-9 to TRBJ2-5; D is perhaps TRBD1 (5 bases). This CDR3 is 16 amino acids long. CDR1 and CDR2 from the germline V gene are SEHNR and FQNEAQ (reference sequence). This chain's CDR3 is CTSSLAAGRTQETQYF. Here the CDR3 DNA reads TGTACCAGCAGCTTAGCAGCCGGCAGGACACAAGAGACCCAGTACTTC.

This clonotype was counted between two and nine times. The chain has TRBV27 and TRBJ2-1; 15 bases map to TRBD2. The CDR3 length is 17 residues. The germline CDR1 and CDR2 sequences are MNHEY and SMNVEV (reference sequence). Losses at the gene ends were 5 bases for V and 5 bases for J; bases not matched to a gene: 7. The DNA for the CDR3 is TGTGCCAGCAGTAGCACGGGACTAGCGGGGGGCCACAATGAGCAGTTCTTC. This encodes CASSSTGLAGGHNEQFF.

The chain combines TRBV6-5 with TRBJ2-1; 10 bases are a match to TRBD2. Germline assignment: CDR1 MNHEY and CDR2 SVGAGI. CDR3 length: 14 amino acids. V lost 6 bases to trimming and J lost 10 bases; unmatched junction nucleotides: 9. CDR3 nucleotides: TGTGCCAGCAGCCGACTAGCGGGCAGCATGGAGCAGTTCTTC. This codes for CASSRLAGSMEQFF.

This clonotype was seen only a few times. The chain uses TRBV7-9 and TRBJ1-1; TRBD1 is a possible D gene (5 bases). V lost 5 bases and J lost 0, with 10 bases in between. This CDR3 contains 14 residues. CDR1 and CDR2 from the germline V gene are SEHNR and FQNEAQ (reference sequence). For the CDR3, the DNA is TGTGCCAGCAGCCTGGACACCATGAACACTGAAGCTTTCTTT. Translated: CASSLDTMNTEAFF.

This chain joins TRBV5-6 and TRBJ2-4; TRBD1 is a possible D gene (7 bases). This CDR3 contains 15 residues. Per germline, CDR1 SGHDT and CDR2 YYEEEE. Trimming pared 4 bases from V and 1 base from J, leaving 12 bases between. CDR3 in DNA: TGTGCCAGCAGCCGGGCAGGGGGGGCCAAAAACATTCAGTACTTC. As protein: CASSRAGGAKNIQYF.

The CDR3 reads CASSLAVRERSDTQYF. The CDR3 nucleotides are TGTGCCAGCAGTTTAGCAGTTCGGGAGAGGTCAGATACGCAGTATTTT. This rearrangement joins TRBV12-3 or TRBV12-4 to TRBJ2-3; D perhaps matches TRBD2 (6 bases). The V gene lost 0 bases and the J gene lost 4 bases, with 14 bases spanning the gap. This CDR3 has 16 residues.